The clone carrying this T cell receptor beta chain was recorded a few times. The antigen remains undetermined. The record originates from a study of blood T cells in healthy people across ages. Study-level findings and limits: The recorded TCR beta diversity per million T cells decreased in a roughly linear manner with age.

This CDR3 is built from 15 residues. V gave up 6 bases and J gave up 3 bases; unmatched junction bases: 7. A J-beta primer mix and a sample-barcoded 5' primer were used in a second PCR of about 7 to 12 cycles. Using its own MiXCR run on the 5' RACE reads, TCRdb lists one record per CDR3 protein. The sample includes about 1.7 million distinct CDR3 sequences, under 30% seen only once; the top ten take 7.7%. The chain uses TRBV12-3 or TRBV12-4 and TRBJ2-7, with TRBD2 matching 11 bases. The receptor comes from a woman between 25 and 40 years old in good health. The sequencing sample was made of blood. The DNA for the CDR3 is TGTGCCAGCAGCCCGGGGGGACTAGCGGTCTACGAGCAGTACTTC. Protein product: CASSPGGLAVYEQYF.